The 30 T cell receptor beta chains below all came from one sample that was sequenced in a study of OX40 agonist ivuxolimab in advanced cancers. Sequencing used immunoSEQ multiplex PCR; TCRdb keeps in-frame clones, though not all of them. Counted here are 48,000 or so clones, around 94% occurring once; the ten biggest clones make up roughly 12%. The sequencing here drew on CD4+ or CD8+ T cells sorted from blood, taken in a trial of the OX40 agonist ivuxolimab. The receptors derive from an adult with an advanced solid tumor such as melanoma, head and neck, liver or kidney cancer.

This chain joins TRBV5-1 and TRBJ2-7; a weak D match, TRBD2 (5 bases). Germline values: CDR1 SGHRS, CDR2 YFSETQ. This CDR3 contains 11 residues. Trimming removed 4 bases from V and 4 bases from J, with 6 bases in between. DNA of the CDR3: TGCGCCAGCAGCGGAGGATACGAGCAGTACTTC. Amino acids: CASSGGYEQYF.

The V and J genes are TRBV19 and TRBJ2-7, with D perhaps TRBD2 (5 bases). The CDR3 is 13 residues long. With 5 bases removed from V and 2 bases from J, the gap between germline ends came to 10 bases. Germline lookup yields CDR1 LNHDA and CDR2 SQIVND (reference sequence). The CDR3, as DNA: TGTGCCAGTAGTGCCGGGGTTACCTACGAGCAGTACTTC. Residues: CASSAGVTYEQYF.

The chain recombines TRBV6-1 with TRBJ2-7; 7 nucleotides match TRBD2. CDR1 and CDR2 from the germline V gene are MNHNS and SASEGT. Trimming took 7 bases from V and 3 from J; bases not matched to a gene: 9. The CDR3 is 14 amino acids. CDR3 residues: CASISGGSFYEQYF. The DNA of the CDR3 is TGTGCCAGCATTTCCGGGGGGAGTTTCTACGAGCAGTACTTC.

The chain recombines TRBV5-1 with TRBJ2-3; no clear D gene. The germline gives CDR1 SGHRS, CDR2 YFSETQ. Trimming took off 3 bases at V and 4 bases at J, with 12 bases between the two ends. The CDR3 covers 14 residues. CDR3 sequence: CASSSLKRADTQYF. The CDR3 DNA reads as TGCGCCAGCAGCTCGCTAAAAAGGGCAGATACGCAGTATTTT.

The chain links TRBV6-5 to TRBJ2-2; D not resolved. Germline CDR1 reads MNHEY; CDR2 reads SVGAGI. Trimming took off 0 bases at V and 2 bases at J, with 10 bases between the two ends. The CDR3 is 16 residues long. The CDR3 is CASSYSTLPNTGELFF. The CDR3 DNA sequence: TGTGCCAGCAGTTACTCGACACTTCCAAACACCGGGGAGCTGTTTTTT.

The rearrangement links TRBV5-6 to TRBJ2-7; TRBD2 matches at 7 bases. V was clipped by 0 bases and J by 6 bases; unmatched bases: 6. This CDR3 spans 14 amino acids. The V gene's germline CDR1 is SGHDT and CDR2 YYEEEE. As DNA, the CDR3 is TGTGCCAGCAGCTTGGGGGAGGGCCGAAGCGAGCAGTACTTC. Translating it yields CASSLGEGRSEQYF.

The chain's CDR3 is CASSPAEDEQYF. The CDR3 DNA reads TGTGCCAGCAGCCCCGCTGAGGACGAGCAGTACTTC. V usage is TRBV7-9 and J usage is TRBJ2-7, with D unclear. Trimming pared 5 bases from V and 5 bases from J, leaving 10 bases between. This CDR3 is built from 12 residues. Germline V gene sequence: CDR1 SEHNR, CDR2 FQNEAQ (reference sequence).

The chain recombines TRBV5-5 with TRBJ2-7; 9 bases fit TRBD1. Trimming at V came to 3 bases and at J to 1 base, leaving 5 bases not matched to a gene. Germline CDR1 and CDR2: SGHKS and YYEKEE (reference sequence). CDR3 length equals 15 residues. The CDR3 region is CASSYRDRASYEQYF. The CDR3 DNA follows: TGTGCCAGCAGCTACCGGGACAGGGCTTCCTACGAGCAGTACTTC.

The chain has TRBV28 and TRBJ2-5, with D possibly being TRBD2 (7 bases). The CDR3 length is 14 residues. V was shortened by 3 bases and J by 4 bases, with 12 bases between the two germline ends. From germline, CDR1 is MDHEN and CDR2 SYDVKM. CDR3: CASSFLGGGETQYF. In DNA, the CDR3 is TGTGCCAGCAGTTTTCTAGGGGGGGGAGAGACCCAGTACTTC.

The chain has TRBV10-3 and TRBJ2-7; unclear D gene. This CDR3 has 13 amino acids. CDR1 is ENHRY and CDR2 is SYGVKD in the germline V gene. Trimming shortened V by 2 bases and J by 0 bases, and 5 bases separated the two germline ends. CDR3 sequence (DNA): TGTGCCATCAGTGAGCGGAGCTCCTACGAGCAGTACTTC. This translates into CAISERSSYEQYF.

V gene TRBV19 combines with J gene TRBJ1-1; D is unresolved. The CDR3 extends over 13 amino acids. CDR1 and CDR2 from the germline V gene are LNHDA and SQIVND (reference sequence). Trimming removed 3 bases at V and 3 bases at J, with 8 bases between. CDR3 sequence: CASSIGGYTEAFF. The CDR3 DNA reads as TGTGCCAGTAGTATCGGAGGGTACACTGAAGCTTTCTTT.

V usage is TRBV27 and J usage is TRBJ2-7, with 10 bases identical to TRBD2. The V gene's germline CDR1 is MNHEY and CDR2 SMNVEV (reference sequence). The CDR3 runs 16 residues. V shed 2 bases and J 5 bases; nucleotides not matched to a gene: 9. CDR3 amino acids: CASSLRASGSSHEQYF. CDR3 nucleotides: TGTGCCAGCAGTTTAAGAGCTAGCGGGAGTTCCCACGAGCAGTACTTC.

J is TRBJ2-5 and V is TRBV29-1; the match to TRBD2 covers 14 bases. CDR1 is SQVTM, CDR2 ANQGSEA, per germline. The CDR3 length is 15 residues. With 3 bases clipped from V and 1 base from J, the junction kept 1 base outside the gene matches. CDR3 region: CSVDGLAGGQETQYF. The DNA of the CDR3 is TGCAGCGTTGATGGACTAGCGGGAGGCCAAGAGACCCAGTACTTC.

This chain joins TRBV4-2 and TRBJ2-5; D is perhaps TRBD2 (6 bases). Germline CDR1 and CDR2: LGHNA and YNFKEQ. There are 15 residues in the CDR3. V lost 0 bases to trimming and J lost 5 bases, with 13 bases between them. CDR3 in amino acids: CASSQEAGLAETQYF. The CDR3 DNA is TGTGCCAGCAGCCAAGAGGCGGGATTGGCGGAGACCCAGTACTTC.

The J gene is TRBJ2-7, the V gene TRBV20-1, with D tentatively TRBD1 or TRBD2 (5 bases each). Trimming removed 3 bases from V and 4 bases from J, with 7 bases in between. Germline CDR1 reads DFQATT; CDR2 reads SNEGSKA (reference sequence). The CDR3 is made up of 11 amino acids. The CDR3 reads CSASWGYEQYF. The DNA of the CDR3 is TGCAGTGCTAGCTGGGGGTACGAGCAGTACTTC.

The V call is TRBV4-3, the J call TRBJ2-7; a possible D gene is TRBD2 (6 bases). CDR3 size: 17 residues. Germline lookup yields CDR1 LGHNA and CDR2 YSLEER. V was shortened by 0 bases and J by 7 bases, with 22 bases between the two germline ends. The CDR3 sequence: CASSQDRVEGTAGEQYF. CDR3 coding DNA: TGCGCCAGCAGCCAAGATAGGGTAGAGGGGACCGCGGGGGAGCAGTACTTC.

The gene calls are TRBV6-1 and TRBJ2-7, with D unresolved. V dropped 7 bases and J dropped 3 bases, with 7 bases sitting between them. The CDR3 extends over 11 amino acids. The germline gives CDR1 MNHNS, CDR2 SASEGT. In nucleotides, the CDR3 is TGTGCCAGCATGGTCGGCTACGAGCAGTACTTC. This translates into CASMVGYEQYF.

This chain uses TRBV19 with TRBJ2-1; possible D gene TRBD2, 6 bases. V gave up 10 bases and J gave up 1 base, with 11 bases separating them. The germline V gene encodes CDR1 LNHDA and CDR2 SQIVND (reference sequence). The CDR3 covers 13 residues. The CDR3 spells CATEAGSYNEQFF. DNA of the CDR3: TGTGCCACCGAAGCGGGTTCCTACAATGAGCAGTTCTTC.

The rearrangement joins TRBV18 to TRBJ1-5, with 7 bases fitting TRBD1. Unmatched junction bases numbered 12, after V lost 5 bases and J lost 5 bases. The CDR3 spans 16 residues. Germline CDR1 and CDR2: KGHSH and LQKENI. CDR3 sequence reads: CASSNNQGVWDQPQHF. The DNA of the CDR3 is TGTGCCAGCTCAAACAACCAGGGGGTTTGGGATCAGCCCCAGCATTTT. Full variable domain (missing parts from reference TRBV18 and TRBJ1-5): NAGVMQNPRHLVRRRGQEARLRCSPMKGHSHVYWYRQLPEEGLKFMVYLQKENIIDESGMPKERFSAEFPKEGPSILRIQQVVRGDSAAYFCASSNNQGVWDQPQHFGDGTRLSIL.

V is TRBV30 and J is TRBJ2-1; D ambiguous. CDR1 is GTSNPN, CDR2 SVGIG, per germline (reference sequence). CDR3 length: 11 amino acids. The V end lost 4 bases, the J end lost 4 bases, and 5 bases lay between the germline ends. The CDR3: CAWIGYNEQFF. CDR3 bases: TGTGCCTGGATAGGGTACAATGAGCAGTTCTTC.

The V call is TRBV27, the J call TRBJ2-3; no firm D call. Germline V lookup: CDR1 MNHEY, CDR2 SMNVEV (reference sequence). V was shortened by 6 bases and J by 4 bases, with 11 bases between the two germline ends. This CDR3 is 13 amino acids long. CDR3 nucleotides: TGTGCCAGCAGCCGTCGGGTGGCAGATACGCAGTATTTT. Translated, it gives CASSRRVADTQYF.

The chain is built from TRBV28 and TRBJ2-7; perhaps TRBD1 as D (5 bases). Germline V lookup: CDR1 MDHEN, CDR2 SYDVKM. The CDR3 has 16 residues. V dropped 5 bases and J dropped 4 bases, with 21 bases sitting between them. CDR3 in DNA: TGTGCCAGCAGTGCACCCACGAGTAGGGGTTTGTACGAGCAGTACTTC. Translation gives CASSAPTSRGLYEQYF. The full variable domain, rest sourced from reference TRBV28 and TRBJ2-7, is DVKVTQSSRYLVKRTGEKVFLECVQDMDHENMFWYRQDPGLGLRLIYFSYDVKMKEKGDIPEGYSVSREKKERFSLILESASTNQTSMYLCASSAPTSRGLYEQYFGPGTRLTVT.

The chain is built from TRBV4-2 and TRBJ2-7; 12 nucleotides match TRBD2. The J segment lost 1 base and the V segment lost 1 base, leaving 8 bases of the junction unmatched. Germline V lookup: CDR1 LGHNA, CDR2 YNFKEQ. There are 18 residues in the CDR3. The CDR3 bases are TGTGCCAGCAGCCAAGGATTCTTTGGGACTAGCGGGTCCTACGAGCAGTACTTC. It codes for CASSQGFFGTSGSYEQYF.

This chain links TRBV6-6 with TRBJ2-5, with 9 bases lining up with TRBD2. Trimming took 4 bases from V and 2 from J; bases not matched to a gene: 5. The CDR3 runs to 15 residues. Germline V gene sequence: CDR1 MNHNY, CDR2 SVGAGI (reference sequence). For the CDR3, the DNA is TGTGCCAGCAGTTTCTCCGCGGGGGGGCAAGAGACCCAGTACTTC. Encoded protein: CASSFSAGGQETQYF.

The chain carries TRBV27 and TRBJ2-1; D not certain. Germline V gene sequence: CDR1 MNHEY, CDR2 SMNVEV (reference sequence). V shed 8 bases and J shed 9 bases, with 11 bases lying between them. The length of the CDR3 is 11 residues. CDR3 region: CASAQGLEQFF. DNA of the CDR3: TGTGCCAGCGCTCAAGGGCTTGAGCAGTTCTTC.

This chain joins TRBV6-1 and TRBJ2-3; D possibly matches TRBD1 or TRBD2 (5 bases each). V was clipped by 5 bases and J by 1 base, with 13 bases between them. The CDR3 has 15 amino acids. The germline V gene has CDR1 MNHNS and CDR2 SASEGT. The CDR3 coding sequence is TGTGCCAGCAGTCCCCGGGACGGAGGCACAGATACGCAGTATTTT. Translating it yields CASSPRDGGTDTQYF.

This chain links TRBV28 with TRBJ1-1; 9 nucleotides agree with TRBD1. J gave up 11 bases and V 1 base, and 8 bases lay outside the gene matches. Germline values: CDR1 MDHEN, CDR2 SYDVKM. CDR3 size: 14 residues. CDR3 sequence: CASSLLTGGDDAFF. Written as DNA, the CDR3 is TGTGCCAGCAGTTTATTGACAGGGGGGGATGACGCTTTCTTT.

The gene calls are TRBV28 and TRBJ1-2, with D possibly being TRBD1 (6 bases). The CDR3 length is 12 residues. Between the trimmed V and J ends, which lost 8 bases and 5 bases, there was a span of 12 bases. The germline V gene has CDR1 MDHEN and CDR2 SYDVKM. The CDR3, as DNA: TGTGCCAGCGATGGACAGTCGTATGGCTACACCTTC. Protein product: CASDGQSYGYTF.

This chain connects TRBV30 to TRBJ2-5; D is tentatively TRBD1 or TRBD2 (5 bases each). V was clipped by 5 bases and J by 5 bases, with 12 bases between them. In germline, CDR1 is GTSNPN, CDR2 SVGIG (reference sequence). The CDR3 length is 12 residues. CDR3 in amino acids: CAWGVGEETQYF. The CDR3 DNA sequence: TGTGCCTGGGGGGTGGGGGAGGAGACCCAGTACTTC. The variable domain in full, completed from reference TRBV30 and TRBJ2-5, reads SQTIHQWPATLVQPVGSPLSLECTVEGTSNPNLYWYRQAAGRGLQLLFYSVGIGQISSEVPQNLSASRPQDRQFILSSKKLLLSDSGFYLCAWGVGEETQYFGPGTRLLVL.

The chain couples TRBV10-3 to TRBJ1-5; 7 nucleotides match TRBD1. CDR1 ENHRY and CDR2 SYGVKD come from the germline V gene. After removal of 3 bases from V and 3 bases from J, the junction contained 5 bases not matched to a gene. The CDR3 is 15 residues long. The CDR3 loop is CAISEGDSINQPQHF. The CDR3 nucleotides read TGTGCCATCAGTGAAGGGGACAGTATCAATCAGCCCCAGCATTTT.